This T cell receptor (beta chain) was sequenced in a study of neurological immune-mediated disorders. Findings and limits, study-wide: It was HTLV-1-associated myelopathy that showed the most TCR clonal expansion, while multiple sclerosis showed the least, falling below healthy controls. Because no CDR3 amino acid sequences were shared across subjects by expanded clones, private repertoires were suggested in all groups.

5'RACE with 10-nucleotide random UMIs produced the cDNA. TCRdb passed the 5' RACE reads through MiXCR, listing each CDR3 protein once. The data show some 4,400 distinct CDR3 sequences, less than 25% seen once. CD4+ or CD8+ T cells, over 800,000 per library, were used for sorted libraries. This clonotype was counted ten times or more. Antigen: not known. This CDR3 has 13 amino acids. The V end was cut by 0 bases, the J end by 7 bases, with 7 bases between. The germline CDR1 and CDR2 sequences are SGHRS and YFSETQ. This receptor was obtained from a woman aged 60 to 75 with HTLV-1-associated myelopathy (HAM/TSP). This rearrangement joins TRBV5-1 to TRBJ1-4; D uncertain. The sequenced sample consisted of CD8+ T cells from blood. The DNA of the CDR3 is TGCGCCAGCAGCTTGGCGTCAGGTGAAAAACTGTTTTTT. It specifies CASSLASGEKLFF.